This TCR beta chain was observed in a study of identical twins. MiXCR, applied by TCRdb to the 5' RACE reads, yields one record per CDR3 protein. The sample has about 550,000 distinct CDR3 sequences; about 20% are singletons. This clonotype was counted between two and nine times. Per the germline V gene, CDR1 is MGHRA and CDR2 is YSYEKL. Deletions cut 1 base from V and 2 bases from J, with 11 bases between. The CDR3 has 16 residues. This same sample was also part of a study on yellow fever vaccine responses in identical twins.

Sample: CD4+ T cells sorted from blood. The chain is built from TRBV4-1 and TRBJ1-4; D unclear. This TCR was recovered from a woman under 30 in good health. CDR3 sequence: CASSQGRGQTNEKLFF. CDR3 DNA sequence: TGCGCCAGCAGCCAAGGGCGAGGGCAGACTAATGAAAAACTGTTTTTT.